This TCR beta chain was identified during a study of PD-1 and CTLA-4 blockade in melanoma. Using immunoSEQ multiplex PCR, the repertoire was profiled, and TCRdb retains in-frame clones only, with some absent. The table lists around 16,000 clones, about 73% of them singletons, with roughly 13% in the top ten. CDR3 length equals 15 residues. Germline CDR1 MNHEY, CDR2 SVGAGI. Trimming shortened V by 7 bases and J by 0 bases, and 13 bases separated the two germline ends. The sample consisted of CD8+ T cells from peripheral blood, taken from a patient given anti-PD-1 treatment. V is TRBV6-5 and J is TRBJ1-3, with a weak D call TRBD1 (6 bases). The sequence derives from a human donor with melanoma. The CDR3: CASTSGQISGNTIYF. CDR3 DNA sequence: TGTGCCAGCACGTCGGGACAAATCTCTGGAAACACCATATATTTT.